A single sample is the source of the 25 T cell receptor beta chains below, sequenced in a study of T cell responses to AZD1222 COVID-19 vaccine (dated by TCRdb to the early 2020s). The library was generated by the immunoSEQ multiplex PCR assay. TCRdb retrieved this table from immuneACCESS and kept in-frame rearrangements only. Not all clones are present; in checked studies, unresolved V genes account for under half, and no reason is known for the remainder. Across this sample there are about 130,000 clones, with roughly 88% seen only once. The ten biggest clones cover about 1.5% of the sample. Interpreted using the paper, the time point label stands for: baseline before first vaccination. The sample here was peripheral blood, taken on day 0 of AZD1222 vaccination. These receptors all stem from an adult in good health.

The chain joins TRBV5-1 to TRBJ2-7; 11 nucleotides agree with TRBD1. The V and J ends lost 5 bases and 5 bases, in that order; junction bases with no gene match: 9. CDR1 SGHRS and CDR2 YFSETQ come from the germline V gene. The CDR3 is 15 amino acids. In DNA, the CDR3 is TGCGCCAGCAGTGAGAATGGACAGGGGGCGGACGAGCAGTACTTC. Residues: CASSENGQGADEQYF.

V is TRBV7-2 and J is TRBJ2-6; possibly TRBD1 for D (5 bases). V was pared by 5 bases and J by 3 bases, with 8 bases between. Germline CDR1 SGHTA, CDR2 FQGNSA. CDR3 size: 14 residues. Here the CDR3 DNA reads TGTGCCAGCAGCCTAGGGGATGGGGCCAACGTCCTGACTTTC. Its translation: CASSLGDGANVLTF.

This clone was detected only a few times. The chain has TRBV6-1 and TRBJ2-6; D remains unclear. The ends were cut back, 2 bases at V and 0 bases at J, with 14 bases in the middle. There are 18 residues in the CDR3. Per the germline V gene, CDR1 is MNHNS and CDR2 is SASEGT. The CDR3 DNA reads as TGTGCCAGCAGTGAAAGGAGTCTTCACCGCTCTGGGGCCAACGTCCTGACTTTC. Translation gives CASSERSLHRSGANVLTF.

The chain uses TRBV30 and TRBJ1-3; D call uncertain. The CDR3 consists of 13 residues. Germline assignment: CDR1 GTSNPN and CDR2 SVGIG (reference sequence). Between the trimmed V and J ends, which lost 5 bases and 0 bases, there was a span of 8 bases. CDR3 DNA: TGTGCCTGGCTGGTTGGCTCTGGAAACACCATATATTTT. Its protein product is CAWLVGSGNTIYF.

The rearrangement links TRBV29-1 to TRBJ2-3, with 8 bases identical to TRBD2. V lost 5 bases and J lost 6; bases outside the gene matches: 7. Germline CDR1 reads SQVTM; CDR2 reads ANQGSEA. The CDR3 consists of 13 residues. The CDR3 is CSVRLAGPDTQYF. In DNA, the CDR3 is TGCAGCGTTCGCTTAGCGGGGCCCGATACGCAGTATTTT.

This chain links TRBV5-6 with TRBJ2-3; 8 bases are shared with TRBD2. CDR1 and CDR2 (germline): SGHDT, YYEEEE. The junction had 8 bases not matched to a gene; V was cut back by 3 bases and J by 5 bases. The CDR3 runs to 15 residues. The CDR3 spells CASSWSAGGQDTQYF. For the CDR3, the DNA is TGTGCCAGCAGCTGGTCGGCGGGGGGTCAAGATACGCAGTATTTT.

V is TRBV10-2 and J is TRBJ2-2; TRBD2 might be the D (7 bases). Germline CDR1 is WSHSY and CDR2 is SAAADI. The CDR3 length is 16 residues. The V end was cut by 6 bases, the J end by 4 bases, with 18 bases between. The CDR3 DNA follows: TGCGCCAGCAGGCCATTAGAGGGGGGGAGCACCGGGGAGCTGTTTTTT. Residues: CASRPLEGGSTGELFF.

As concerns this clone: At one of its ends the junction is not consistent with the germline gene, which may arise from a read error. The chain recombines TRBV9 with TRBJ2-5; D possibly corresponds to TRBD2 (7 bases). The CDR3 is made up of 16 amino acids. CDR1 SGDLS and CDR2 YYNGEE come from the germline V gene. The chain's CDR3 is CARSVGGGLPQETQYF. As DNA, the CDR3 is TGTGCCCGCAGCGTAGGGGGGGGGCTTCCCCAAGAGACCCAGTACTTC.

V usage is TRBV6-5 and J usage is TRBJ2-2; tentative D call: TRBD1 (5 bases). The germline V gene has CDR1 MNHEY and CDR2 SVGAGI. The germline V and J ends were trimmed by 7 bases and 8 bases, with 20 bases remaining between them. The length of the CDR3 is 15 residues. CDR3 nucleotide sequence: TGTGCCAGCAAGCAGACAGATAGGGCTGTTGGGGAGCTGTTTTTT. It yields the protein CASKQTDRAVGELFF.

In this sample, this clone turned up once. The chain combines TRBV2 with TRBJ2-1, with 8 bases that match TRBD2. The CDR3 length is 14 residues. Germline assignment: CDR1 SNHLY and CDR2 FYNNEI. With 7 bases clipped from V and 7 bases from J, the junction kept 9 bases outside the gene matches. This chain's CDR3 is CASIQPGLANEQFF. The CDR3 DNA reads as TGTGCCAGCATCCAACCAGGACTAGCAAATGAGCAGTTCTTC.

The chain is built from TRBV2 and TRBJ2-3; D is uncertain. The CDR3 has 14 amino acids. Germline V lookup: CDR1 SNHLY, CDR2 FYNNEI. Trimming cost V 6 bases and J 2 bases, with 12 bases left between them. CDR3 DNA: TGTGCCAGCAGGAGGACCGAAGTCACAGATACGCAGTATTTT. This translates into CASRRTEVTDTQYF.

The rearrangement links TRBV19 to TRBJ1-5; D might be TRBD1 (6 bases). CDR1 is LNHDA, CDR2 SQIVND, per germline (reference sequence). This CDR3 contains 16 residues. With 3 bases removed from V and 2 bases from J, the gap between germline ends came to 14 bases. The CDR3 protein is CASSIGGGIGNQPQHF. CDR3 nucleotides: TGTGCCAGTAGTATTGGAGGGGGAATTGGCAATCAGCCCCAGCATTTT.

The chain couples TRBV5-1 to TRBJ2-3; 7 bases fit TRBD1. The CDR3 covers 14 residues. The junction had 1 base not matched to a gene; V was cut back by 3 bases and J by 0 bases. Germline assignment: CDR1 SGHRS and CDR2 YFSETQ. In nucleotides, the CDR3 is TGCGCCAGCAGCTGGGACAGAAGCACAGATACGCAGTATTTT. Translated, it gives CASSWDRSTDTQYF. Based on the CDR3 plus reference TRBV5-1 and TRBJ2-3, the full variable domain is KAGVTQTPRYLIKTRGQQVTLSCSPISGHRSVSWYQQTPGQGLQFLFEYFSETQRNKGNFPGRFSGRQFSNSRSEMNVSTLELGDSALYLCASSWDRSTDTQYFGPGTRLTVL.

In its sample, this clone was seen a few times. CDR3 DNA sequence: TGTGCCAGCAGCGTCATGGGACACCTGACTGGAAACACCATATATTTT. Its protein is CASSVMGHLTGNTIYF. This rearrangement joins TRBV11-2 to TRBJ1-3; TRBD1 might be the D (6 bases). The CDR3 contains 16 residues. Germline CDR1 reads SGHAT; CDR2 reads FQNNGV. With 5 bases removed from V and 2 bases from J, the gap between germline ends came to 16 bases.

In its sample, this clone was seen a few times. This chain connects TRBV14 to TRBJ1-1; 8 positions match TRBD1. The J segment lost 7 bases and the V segment lost 1 base, leaving 8 bases of the junction unmatched. The CDR3 spans 15 residues. Germline CDR1 is SGHDN and CDR2 is FVKESK. CDR3 sequence (DNA): TGTGCCAGCAGCCAAGTCGGGACAGGTCAACATGAAGCTTTCTTT. Encoded protein: CASSQVGTGQHEAFF. Based on the CDR3 plus reference TRBV14 and TRBJ1-1, the full variable domain is EAGVTQFPSHSVIEKGQTVTLRCDPISGHDNLYWYRRVMGKEIKFLLHFVKESKQDESGMPNNRFLAERTGGTYSTLKVQPAELEDSGVYFCASSQVGTGQHEAFFGQGTRLTVV.

This chain uses TRBV27 with TRBJ2-7, with 9 positions matching TRBD2. Germline assignment: CDR1 MNHEY and CDR2 SMNVEV (reference sequence). V shed 6 bases, J shed 2 bases, and the junction held 8 bases outside the gene matches. This CDR3 contains 15 residues. The DNA for the CDR3 is TGTGCCAGCAGATTAGTGACTAGCGGACCCTACGAGCAGTACTTC. Its protein product is CASRLVTSGPYEQYF.

The chain has TRBV6-5 and TRBJ1-2; D unresolved. V lost 5 bases and J lost 7, with 11 bases in between. Germline CDR1 reads MNHEY; CDR2 reads SVGAGI. This CDR3 has 12 amino acids. CDR3 residues: CASSPMDRGYTF. Written as DNA, the CDR3 is TGTGCCAGCAGTCCAATGGACCGTGGCTACACCTTC.

The V gene is TRBV27, the J gene TRBJ2-7; TRBD2 aligns across 12 bases. The CDR3 runs to 22 residues. The germline V gene encodes CDR1 MNHEY and CDR2 SMNVEV (reference sequence). V was pared by 0 bases and J by 0 bases, with 18 bases of the junction left unmatched. CDR3 sequence: CASSLSETGGPRTSGNSYEQYF. The CDR3, as DNA: TGTGCCAGCAGTTTATCAGAGACAGGGGGCCCTCGGACTAGCGGGAACTCCTACGAGCAGTACTTC.

This clone was seen once. The chain recombines TRBV18 with TRBJ2-7, with D unclear. V lost 1 base and J lost 2, with 9 bases in between. The CDR3 spans 14 residues. The germline gives CDR1 KGHSH, CDR2 LQKENI. CDR3 DNA: TGTGCCAGCTCACCACGACCCCCGCCCTACGAGCAGTACTTC. As protein: CASSPRPPPYEQYF.

This clone occurred a few times. The chain recombines TRBV6-5 with TRBJ1-2; D may be TRBD1 (5 bases). The germline V gene encodes CDR1 MNHEY and CDR2 SVGAGI. V dropped 2 bases and J dropped 0 bases, with 13 bases sitting between them. The CDR3 totals 16 residues. In DNA, the CDR3 is TGTGCCAGCAGTTACCCTGCCGGGGGAGCTAACTATGGCTACACCTTC. It translates to CASSYPAGGANYGYTF.

V and J are TRBV30 and TRBJ1-4, with unresolved D. Trimming took 0 bases from V and 8 from J, leaving 10 bases between them. CDR1 is GTSNPN, CDR2 SVGIG, per germline (reference sequence). The CDR3 spans 13 residues. The CDR3 reads CAWSVGSGEKLFF. The CDR3 bases are TGTGCCTGGAGTGTGGGTAGTGGGGAAAAACTGTTTTTT. The variable domain in full, with the rest retrieved from reference TRBV30 and TRBJ1-4, is SQTIHQWPATLVQPVGSPLSLECTVEGTSNPNLYWYRQAAGRGLQLLFYSVGIGQISSEVPQNLSASRPQDRQFILSSKKLLLSDSGFYLCAWSVGSGEKLFFGSGTQLSVL.

This clone was counted a single time. V gene TRBV13 combines with J gene TRBJ2-4, with D perhaps given as TRBD1 or TRBD2 (6 bases each). V lost 3 bases and J 7 bases, leaving 16 bases between the germline ends. The germline V gene encodes CDR1 PRHDT and CDR2 FYEKMQ (reference sequence). The CDR3 runs 15 residues. Here the CDR3 DNA reads TGTGCCAGCAGCTTCTCCGGGGGCACGAGGAACATTCAGTACTTC. Its translation: CASSFSGGTRNIQYF.

This clone was counted ten times or more. The rearrangement joins TRBV9 to TRBJ1-5; no definite D call. The length of the CDR3 is 13 residues. V shed 3 bases and J shed 7 bases, with 11 bases lying between them. Germline V gene data show CDR1 as SGDLS and CDR2 as YYNGEE. CDR3: CASSGSPGQPQHF. In nucleotides, the CDR3 is TGTGCCAGCAGCGGATCCCCGGGACAGCCCCAGCATTTT. The full variable domain, completed using reference TRBV9 and TRBJ1-5, is DSGVTQTPKHLITATGQRVTLRCSPRSGDLSVYWYQQSLDQGLQFLIQYYNGEERAKGNILERFSAQQFPDLHSELNLSSLELGDSALYFCASSGSPGQPQHFGDGTRLSIL.

The chain employs TRBV4-1 and TRBJ1-3; maybe TRBD1 (5 bases). Trimming pared 2 bases from V and 1 base from J, leaving 9 bases between. This CDR3 has 15 residues. The germline V gene has CDR1 MGHRA and CDR2 YSYEKL. CDR3 nucleotides: TGCGCCAGCAGCCAACTGACAGATTCTGGAAACACCATATATTTT. Its protein product is CASSQLTDSGNTIYF.

The genes are TRBV7-2 and TRBJ1-2; perhaps TRBD1 as D (5 bases). The CDR3 is 13 residues long. Trimming removed 5 bases at V and 2 bases at J, with 9 bases between. Germline V gives CDR1 SGHTA, CDR2 FQGNSA. The CDR3 DNA is TGTGCCAGCAGCCCGGCAGGGAACTATGGCTACACCTTC. This translates into CASSPAGNYGYTF.